This TCR beta chain was recovered during a study of cytomegalovirus exposure and HLA in healthy donors. Notes on the study in general: Whilst most TCR sequences proved rare, a subset of public TCRs occurred across many donors.

A remark on this clone: Its specificity is not known.

This CDR3 is 12 amino acids long. Germline CDR1 SQVTM, CDR2 ANQGSEA. V lost 4 bases to trimming and J lost 6 bases, with 10 bases between them. Primers included in the PCR were 60 Vbeta and 13 Jbeta primers. TCRdb's table, derived via immunoSEQ multiplex PCR, lists solely in-frame clones and lacks some. The data contain under 200,000 clones, 84% of them singletons. Likely unrecorded immune exposures existed in these nominally healthy donors. Source material: PBMCs. This TCR derives from a boy aged 2 to 10 in good health and CMV-seronegative. The rearrangement links TRBV29-1 to TRBJ2-1; no clear D. The CDR3: CSVGSSPNEQFF. DNA for the CDR3: TGCAGCGTTGGATCGAGCCCCAATGAGCAGTTCTTC.